This T cell receptor beta chain was found in a study of T cell responses to AZD1222 COVID-19 vaccine. The data were produced by immunoSEQ multiplex PCR, yet TCRdb's version contains in-frame clones alone and is incomplete. The top ten clones hold around 10% of a sample with some 95,000 clones, approximately 90% of them seen once. Whole-study findings and limits: Recipients of AZD1222 seropositive at baseline numbered only six or seven. White British people made up most donors, females outnumbered males, and clonal diversity was possibly underestimated. Spike-specific TCRs gained breadth and depth after people received two AZD1222 doses. Spike as a whole was targeted by vaccine-associated CD4 TCRs, dominant at 160-218 and 743-854.

Comment on this clone: Its antigen is not known.

Germline V gene data show CDR1 as MDHEN and CDR2 as SYDVKM. The CDR3 length is 14 residues. Between the trimmed V and J ends, which lost 8 bases and 0 bases, there was a span of 12 bases. Specimen: peripheral blood, collected 28 days after the second AZD1222 dose. V and J are TRBV28 and TRBJ2-3; perhaps TRBD1 as D (5 bases). This sequence originates from an adult who received the AZD1222 COVID-19 vaccine. The CDR3 protein is CASDSLLSTDTQYF. The CDR3 coding sequence is TGTGCCAGCGACAGTTTATTGAGCACAGATACGCAGTATTTT. Combining the CDR3 with reference TRBV28 and TRBJ2-3 gives the whole variable domain DVKVTQSSRYLVKRTGEKVFLECVQDMDHENMFWYRQDPGLGLRLIYFSYDVKMKEKGDIPEGYSVSREKKERFSLILESASTNQTSMYLCASDSLLSTDTQYFGPGTRLTVL.